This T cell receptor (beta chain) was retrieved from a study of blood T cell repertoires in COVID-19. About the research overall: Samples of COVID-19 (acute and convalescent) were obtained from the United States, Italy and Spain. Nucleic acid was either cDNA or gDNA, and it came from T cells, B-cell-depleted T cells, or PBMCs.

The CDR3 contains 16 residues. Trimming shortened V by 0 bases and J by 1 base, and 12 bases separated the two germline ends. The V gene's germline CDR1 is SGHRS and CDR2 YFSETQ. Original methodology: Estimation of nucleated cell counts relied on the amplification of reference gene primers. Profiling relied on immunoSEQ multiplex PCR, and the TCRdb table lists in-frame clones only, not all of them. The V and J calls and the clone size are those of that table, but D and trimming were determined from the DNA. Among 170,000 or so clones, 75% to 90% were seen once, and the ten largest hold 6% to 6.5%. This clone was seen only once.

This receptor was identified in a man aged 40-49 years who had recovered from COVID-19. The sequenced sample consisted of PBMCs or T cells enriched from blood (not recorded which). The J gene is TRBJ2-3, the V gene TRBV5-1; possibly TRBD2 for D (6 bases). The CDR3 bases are TGCGCCAGCAGCTTGGTCGGGGGAGCGGGCACAGATACGCAGTATTTT. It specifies CASSLVGGAGTDTQYF.